This T cell receptor beta chain derives from a study of cytomegalovirus exposure and HLA in healthy donors. Broader study findings: Later analysis identified about 18,000 TCR beta sequences associated with HLA alleles, using a false discovery rate threshold of 0.05. Three CMV-associated chains were confirmed in vitro to be specific for CMV antigens. What was likely a sequencing artifact was a cluster of highly shared sequence variants.

The CDR3 consists of 17 residues. Per the germline V gene, CDR1 is MNHEY and CDR2 is SMNVEV (reference sequence). Trimming took 5 bases from V and 7 from J, leaving 24 bases between them. PCR employed 60 Vbeta and 13 Jbeta primers. This table comes from immunoSEQ multiplex PCR, and its TCRdb copy is limited to in-frame clones, with some not included. The repertoire holds 150,000 or so clones, with around 81% as singletons. With regard to this clone: What it recognizes is unknown.

This rearrangement joins TRBV27 to TRBJ2-4; D is perhaps TRBD2 (8 bases). This receptor was obtained from a woman aged 35 to 49 in good health and CMV-seropositive. Material for sequencing was PBMCs. The chain's CDR3 is CASSPTGRGLEANIQYF. CDR3 in DNA: TGTGCCAGCAGTCCGACAGGGAGGGGACTAGAAGCCAACATTCAGTACTTC.